The sequence of this T cell receptor beta chain was determined in a study of blood T cell repertoires in COVID-19. Assay used: immunoSEQ multiplex PCR; TCRdb lists only in-frame clones, some missing. The sample holds under 450,000 clones, 70% to 90% seen once. The ends were cut back, 0 bases at V and 1 base at J, with 8 bases in the middle. The germline V gene encodes CDR1 SGHRS and CDR2 YFSETQ. The CDR3 sequence is 14 residues long. The gene calls are TRBV5-1 and TRBJ2-7; a weak D match, TRBD1 (5 bases). Input material: PBMCs or T cells enriched from blood (not recorded which). The TCR originated in a man younger than 45 who had recovered from COVID-19. CDR3 amino acids: CASSLVAGSYEQYF. The CDR3 nucleotides read TGCGCCAGCAGCTTGGTGGCAGGGTCCTACGAGCAGTACTTC.